This T cell receptor (beta chain) was profiled in a study of vaccination and CD4 T cells after COVID-19. The sample's treatment: roughly ten-day PBMC culture with coronavirus spike peptide pools or control peptides (ViraFEST assay). Cultured CD4+ T cell DNA underwent sequencing with the Oncomine TCR Beta short-read assay. TCRdb processed the PCR reads anew with MiXCR; each CDR3 protein has one entry. The repertoire holds about 20,000 distinct CDR3 sequences, with roughly 51% as singletons. Worth noting for this clonotype: Its antigen remains unknown.

The specimen sequenced was CD4+ T cells from blood, cultured in vitro. The source of this sequence is a human donor who had recovered from COVID-19.

CDR3 protein: CASSYSAGVQPQHF. The CDR3 DNA follows: TGTGCCAGCAGTTACTCGGCAGGGGTCCAGCCCCAGCATTTT. The chain links TRBV6-5 to TRBJ1-5, with D possibly TRBD1 on 6 matching bases. The CDR3 spans 14 residues. The germline V gene has CDR1 MNHEY and CDR2 SVGAGI. V was cut by 0 bases and J by 7 bases, with 10 bases left in between.